These T cell receptor beta chains were read from a single sample in a study of shared clonotypes between healthy human individuals. Profiled with immunoSEQ multiplex PCR; TCRdb holds only in-frame clones, not every one. The table records millions of clones, more than 80% of them present only once. What was sequenced was naive CD4+ T cells from PBMCs. Every receptor here comes from a man aged 18 to 30 in good health. Some clones in this sample may be carry-over from other donors' samples. Both conserved end residues are part of each CDR3. D genes are given only for firm matches. Size tells how often a clone was seen (once, few, many) or the class of an expanded clone, and some rows leave it out.

TRBJ1-2 | TRBV4-2 | . | . | CASSQGSVPYGYTF | TGTGCCAGCAGCCAAGGTTCCGTTCCCTATGGCTACACCTTC
TRBJ1-5 | TRBV29-1 | . | . | CSVATGTDSNQPQHF | TGCAGCGTTGCAACCGGGACGGATAGCAATCAGCCCCAGCATTTT
TRBJ2-6 | TRBV5-1 | . | . | CASSSRPGANVLTF | TGCGCCAGCAGCTCCCGTCCTGGGGCCAACGTCCTGACTTTC
TRBJ2-7 | TRBV27 | . | . | CASRPTYEPTEQYF | TGTGCCAGCAGACCAACCTACGAGCCTACGGAGCAGTACTTC
TRBJ2-7 | TRBV7-9 | TRBD2 | . | CASSSIRGEKLLSSYEQYF | TGTGCCAGCAGCTCCATCCGGGGGGAAAAACTCTTAAGCTCCTACGAGCAGTACTTC
TRBJ2-7 | TRBV11-2 | . | . | CASSLDRGDEQYF | TGTGCCAGCAGCTTAGACAGGGGGGACGAGCAGTACTTC
TRBJ2-1 | TRBV2 | . | once | CASSELNNEQFF | TGTGCCAGCAGTGAGTTGAACAATGAGCAGTTCTTC
TRBJ1-1 | TRBV15 | . | once | CATSRGPRLGDTEAFF | TGTGCCACCAGCAGAGGACCCCGCCTGGGGGACACTGAAGCTTTCTTT
TRBJ1-2 | TRBV15 | TRBD1 | . | CATSTTGARGYTF | TGTGCCACCAGCACTACAGGGGCACGGGGCTACACCTTC
TRBJ2-1 | TRBV10-1 | . | . | CASSPIATDLQFF | TGCGCCAGCAGTCCCATAGCTACCGACCTGCAGTTCTTC
TRBJ2-7 | TRBV6-1 | . | . | CASSAGAYEQYF | TGTGCCAGCAGTGCCGGAGCCTACGAGCAGTACTTC
TRBJ1-5 | TRBV19 | . | . | CASSIDPARGFSNQPQHF | TGTGCCAGTAGTATAGACCCCGCGAGGGGGTTCAGCAATCAGCCCCAGCATTTT
TRBJ2-3 | TRBV5-1 | . | . | CASSLVQGTDTQYF | TGCGCCAGCAGCTTGGTTCAGGGCACAGATACGCAGTATTTT
TRBJ1-5 | TRBV5-1 | . | . | CASSLGAGRNQPQHF | TGCGCCAGCAGCTTGGGGGCAGGGAGAAATCAGCCCCAGCATTTT
TRBJ2-1 | TRBV5-1 | . | . | CASRGGQGEQFF | TGCGCCAGCAGGGGTGGCCAGGGTGAGCAGTTCTTC
TRBJ2-3 | TRBV4-2 | TRBD1 | once | CASSQEQGRAAAQYF | TGTGCCAGCAGCCAAGAACAGGGGCGCGCGGCGGCGCAGTATTTT
TRBJ1-5 | TRBV4-1 | TRBD1 | . | CASSQVQGGNQPQHF | TGCGCCAGCAGCCAAGTACAGGGGGGCAATCAGCCCCAGCATTTT